The clone carrying this T cell receptor beta chain was seen repeatedly, ten times or more. The antigen is unknown. Before thyroid surgery, none of the patients had received any treatment. The CDR3 runs 18 residues. V was pared by 0 bases and J by 5 bases, with 15 bases of the junction left unmatched. In germline, CDR1 is LGHDT, CDR2 YNNKEL (reference sequence). Authors' processing steps: CDR3 was compared across clinicopathological groups, and the resulting differences were used to build a distant-metastasis classifier for papillary thyroid cancer. TCRdb reprocessed the PCR reads via MiXCR. These V and J calls derive from TCRdb rather than the authors' analysis. The profile shows 30,000 to 40,000 clones, roughly 12% of them singletons. This record belongs to a study of metastatic and nonmetastatic thyroid tumors. Study summary: For malignant and benign thyroid patients, tumor or nodule tissue and blood were the sources whose repertoires were compared. Study outcomes and limitations: It was reportedly found that TCR beta diversity was significantly higher in malignant thyroid tumors than in benign nodules, a difference seen in both blood and tumor samples.

The TCR sequence derives from a female donor with papillary thyroid cancer or a benign thyroid nodule (not recorded which). Some clones in this sample may be carry-over from other donors' samples. J is TRBJ2-7 and V is TRBV3-1; 8 positions match TRBD2. Sequences were obtained from blood. CDR3 protein: CASSQEGRRVAGLHEQYF. CDR3 DNA sequence: TGTGCCAGCAGCCAAGAAGGCAGACGGGTAGCGGGATTACACGAGCAGTACTTC.